This T cell receptor beta chain was sequenced in a study of blood T cell repertoires in COVID-19. Produced via immunoSEQ multiplex PCR; TCRdb's table is partial and in-frame only. The sample lists 150,000 to 200,000 clones; approximately 92% were seen once. Trimming took off 3 bases at V and 0 bases at J, with 12 bases between the two ends. Germline lookup yields CDR1 LNHDA and CDR2 SQIVND (reference sequence). The CDR3 has 15 residues. Sequencing was carried out using peripheral blood. This rearrangement joins TRBV19 to TRBJ2-7; TRBD1 might be the D (5 bases). The receptor was derived from a woman in her fifties or sixties with acute or convalescent COVID-19. In DNA, the CDR3 is TGTGCCAGTAGTATCGGGCAGGGTTTCTCCTACGAGCAGTACTTC. Translated: CASSIGQGFSYEQYF.